This TCR beta chain was sequenced during a study of spatial heterogeneity in lung cancer. The time point here: sample taken at primary tumor resection. On this clonotype itself: Its antigen is undetermined.

Study-wide points: How many expanded intratumoral alpha and beta TCRs were present tracked the tumor mutation count, which was a count of nonsynonymous mutations.

V lost 1 base, J lost 12 bases, and 13 bases lay in between. This CDR3 region has 11 residues. Germline CDR1 is DFQATT and CDR2 is SNEGSKA (reference sequence). Using its own MiXCR run on the 5' RACE reads, TCRdb lists one record per CDR3 protein. The sample holds some 9,800 distinct CDR3 sequences, around half seen once. The sequence was obtained from a female donor with early-stage non-small cell lung cancer. This chain joins TRBV20-1 and TRBJ2-7, with unresolved D. This specimen consisted of lung tumor tissue, obtained at surgery. Here the CDR3 DNA reads TGCAGTGCTAGAGGGCCCCATGAGGTGTACTTC. It yields the protein CSARGPHEVYF.